Given below is one TCR beta chain in context. What it recognizes is unknown. Clones were read by immunoSEQ multiplex PCR, and TCRdb kept only the in-frame ones, dropping some. Here the sample spans about 72,000 clones, over 75% being singletons. V shed 2 bases and J shed 6 bases, with 16 bases lying between them. There are 15 residues in the CDR3. Germline loops: CDR1 SGHRS, CDR2 YFSETQ. This record comes from a study of OX40 agonist ivuxolimab in advanced cancers. Overall study context: Patients received ivuxolimab, an agonistic anti-OX40 (CD134) antibody. Patients receiving dose escalation had hepatocellular carcinoma, melanoma, renal cell or head and neck cancer. Mean age about 60 years, range about 23 to 79; about 85% male. The study, taken as a whole, reports: Fewer expanded clones were found on average in CD4+ than in CD8+ T cells.

The TCR was taken from an adult with an advanced solid tumor such as melanoma, head and neck, liver or kidney cancer. This rearrangement joins TRBV5-1 to TRBJ2-3; D call uncertain. Sequenced here: CD4+ or CD8+ T cells sorted from blood, sampled in a trial of the OX40 agonist ivuxolimab. The CDR3 nucleotides are TGCGCCAGCAGCTTAGGCGGCCCCGGGCCGGATACGCAGTATTTT. Its protein product is CASSLGGPGPDTQYF.